One and the same sample provided the 23 T cell receptor beta chains below, sequenced in a study of PD-L1 blockade in urothelial cancer (dated by TCRdb to 2016 to 2017). The sample's time point label is to be understood as: pretreatment peripheral blood. The library came from the immunoSEQ multiplex PCR assay. Here the immuneACCESS table is served through TCRdb, limited to in-frame sequences with V and J called. Missing clones are a known gap in these copies; in checked studies unresolved V genes cover under half, and the rest lacks a known reason. The sample includes 60,000 to 70,000 clones, with around 86% observed a single time. The top ten hold 3% to 4% of the sample. The material sequenced was PBMCs, taken around atezolizumab (anti-PD-L1) treatment. These receptor sequences come from a man between 65 and 85 years old with urothelial cancer.

A single count supports this clone. The chain recombines TRBV7-6 with TRBJ1-1; D ambiguous. Trimming removed 4 bases at V and 1 base at J, with 7 bases between. Germline loops: CDR1 SGHVS, CDR2 FNYEAQ. The CDR3 sequence is 13 residues long. Here the CDR3 reads CASSSNTNTEAFF. CDR3 bases: TGTGCCAGCAGCTCGAACACGAACACTGAAGCTTTCTTT.

The rearrangement joins TRBV18 to TRBJ2-1; 7 bases align to TRBD2. V shed 1 base and J 7 bases; nucleotides not matched to a gene: 4. CDR1 and CDR2 from the germline V gene are KGHSH and LQKENI. This CDR3 spans 14 amino acids. The CDR3: CASSPLTSRNEQFF. As DNA, the CDR3 is TGTGCCAGCTCACCACTGACTAGCCGGAATGAGCAGTTCTTC.

The chain's CDR3 is CASKGQGSGPQHF. CDR3 DNA: TGTGCCAGCAAGGGACAGGGGTCAGGACCCCAGCATTTT. This chain uses TRBV25-1 with TRBJ1-5, with 10 bases that match TRBD1. This CDR3 comprises 13 residues. J was trimmed by 10 bases and V by 7 bases; bases with no gene match: 7. Looked up from germline, CDR1 is MGHDK and CDR2 is SYGVNS.

The chain joins TRBV7-2 to TRBJ2-3; 11 positions agree with TRBD2. The J segment lost 4 bases and the V segment lost 4 bases, leaving 7 bases of the junction unmatched. There are 16 residues in the CDR3. Per the germline V gene, CDR1 is SGHTA and CDR2 is FQGNSA. The CDR3 loop is CASSSGLAGVADTQYF. CDR3 nucleotides: TGTGCCAGCAGCTCCGGACTAGCGGGTGTGGCAGATACGCAGTATTTT. Drawing the rest from reference TRBV7-2 and TRBJ2-3, the complete variable domain is GAGVSQSPSNKVTEKGKDVELRCDPISGHTALYWYRQSLGQGLEFLIYFQGNSAPDKSGLPSDRFSAERTGGSVSTLTIQRTQQEDSAVYLCASSSGLAGVADTQYFGPGTRLTVL.

This chain joins TRBV6-1 and TRBJ2-7; 15 bases match TRBD2. This CDR3 comprises 14 residues. The trim removed 9 bases at V and 4 bases at J, leaving 4 bases unmatched. The germline CDR1 and CDR2 sequences are MNHNS and SASEGT. CDR3: CASGLAGGPYEQYF. The CDR3 DNA follows: TGTGCCAGTGGACTAGCGGGAGGGCCGTACGAGCAGTACTTC.

The chain uses TRBV9 and TRBJ1-2, with TRBD1 matching 11 bases. The germline CDR1 and CDR2 sequences are SGDLS and YYNGEE. J gave up 8 bases and V 2 bases, and 11 bases lay outside the gene matches. The CDR3 has 16 residues. The CDR3, as DNA: TGTGCCAGCAGCGTGGCCGGGACAGGGGGTGGGAGGGGCTACACCTTC. Its translation is CASSVAGTGGGRGYTF.

The chain links TRBV19 to TRBJ2-7, with TRBD2 as a possible D gene (5 bases). The length of the CDR3 is 13 residues. Germline CDR1 and CDR2: LNHDA and SQIVND (reference sequence). Between the trimmed V and J ends, which lost 4 bases and 2 bases, there was a span of 9 bases. The CDR3 sequence is CASSRSGTYEQYF. CDR3 nucleotide sequence: TGTGCCAGTAGTAGGTCGGGAACCTACGAGCAGTACTTC.

This clone was counted a single time. This rearrangement joins TRBV10-3 to TRBJ1-3; a weak D match, TRBD1 (6 bases). The V end lost 5 bases, the J end lost 1 base, and 12 bases lay between the germline ends. The CDR3 is made up of 15 amino acids. Germline-derived CDR1 and CDR2 are ENHRY and SYGVKD. The CDR3 region has the DNA TGTGCCATCAGTCCGGCGGGGGCTTCTGGAAACACCATATATTTT. It yields the protein CAISPAGASGNTIYF.

The V call is TRBV2, the J call TRBJ2-7; D is undetermined. V gave up 5 bases and J gave up 4 bases, with 3 bases separating them. Looked up from germline, CDR1 is SNHLY and CDR2 is FYNNEI. This CDR3 region has 10 residues. In DNA, the CDR3 is TGTGCCAGCAGTTCTTACGAGCAGTACTTC. It codes for CASSSYEQYF.

The chain joins TRBV4-2 to TRBJ2-1; 9 bases match TRBD2. In germline, CDR1 is LGHNA, CDR2 YNFKEQ. The CDR3 is made up of 14 amino acids. Trimming removed 1 base from V and 9 bases from J; junction bases left unmatched: 4. The CDR3 coding sequence is TGTGCCAGCAGCCAAGGGCGGGAGGGTAGTGAGCAGTTCTTC. This encodes CASSQGREGSEQFF.

The chain uses TRBV29-1 and TRBJ1-1, with D maybe TRBD1 (6 bases). Deletions cut 7 bases from V and 4 bases from J, with 16 bases between. Germline CDR1 SQVTM, CDR2 ANQGSEA. This CDR3 is built from 13 residues. Written as DNA, the CDR3 is TGCAGCGCCAGACAGGTAGATGGCACTGAAGCTTTCTTT. The encoded protein is CSARQVDGTEAFF.

This rearrangement joins TRBV9 to TRBJ2-1; TRBD2 might be the D (5 bases). V was cut by 3 bases and J by 3 bases, with 10 bases left in between. This CDR3 spans 14 amino acids. From germline, CDR1 is SGDLS and CDR2 YYNGEE. The CDR3 sequence is CASSGREGYNEQFF. The CDR3 bases are TGTGCCAGCAGCGGGAGAGAGGGCTACAATGAGCAGTTCTTC.

The chain joins TRBV6-5 to TRBJ1-2; 8 bases match TRBD1. The germline gives CDR1 MNHEY, CDR2 SVGAGI. Germline trimming cut 3 bases from V and 6 bases from J; bases unmatched to any gene: 6. The length of the CDR3 is 14 residues. CDR3 nucleotides: TGTGCCAGCAGTTATTCAGACAGGGGAAATGGCTACACCTTC. It yields the protein CASSYSDRGNGYTF.

CDR3 region: CAWAFPSRTDTQYF. For the CDR3, the DNA is TGTGCCTGGGCGTTCCCGTCGCGCACAGATACGCAGTATTTT. The genes are TRBV30 and TRBJ2-3; D gene uncertain. From germline, CDR1 is GTSNPN and CDR2 SVGIG (reference sequence). V lost 5 bases to trimming and J lost 1 base, with 13 bases between them. The CDR3 consists of 14 residues.

V gene TRBV28 combines with J gene TRBJ1-4, with a possible D match to TRBD1 (5 bases). Germline CDR1 MDHEN, CDR2 SYDVKM. V lost 7 bases and J lost 8, with 17 bases in between. The CDR3 extends over 14 amino acids. CDR3 nucleotides: TGTGCCAGCACCTCGCCGCAGGGAGGCGAAAAACTGTTTTTT. This encodes CASTSPQGGEKLFF.

This chain connects TRBV19 to TRBJ2-3; tentative D call: TRBD1 (5 bases). Per the germline V gene, CDR1 is LNHDA and CDR2 is SQIVND (reference sequence). The length of the CDR3 is 13 residues. V was clipped by 1 base and J by 6 bases, with 8 bases between them. The CDR3 loop reads CASSIGRGDTQYF. In nucleotides, the CDR3 is TGTGCCAGTAGTATAGGAAGGGGCGATACGCAGTATTTT.

This rearrangement joins TRBV7-8 to TRBJ2-7, with TRBD1 matching 10 bases. The CDR3 length is 14 residues. Germline V gene sequence: CDR1 SGHVS, CDR2 FQNEAQ. V lost 4 bases to trimming and J lost 7 bases; unmatched junction nucleotides: 7. For the CDR3, the DNA is TGTGCCAGCAGCTGGGACAGGGGACTGAGGGAGCAGTACTTC. It yields the protein CASSWDRGLREQYF.

This clone was detected a few times. The V gene is TRBV6-5, the J gene TRBJ2-3, with D perhaps matching TRBD1 (6 bases). There are 15 residues in the CDR3. Looked up from germline, CDR1 is MNHEY and CDR2 is SVGAGI. Trimming removed 6 bases at V and 4 bases at J, with 17 bases between. CDR3 sequence: CASRRNTGFADTQYF. The CDR3 region has the DNA TGTGCCAGCAGAAGAAATACAGGGTTCGCAGATACGCAGTATTTT.

This sequence joins TRBV19 and TRBJ2-6, with D perhaps TRBD1 (6 bases). The CDR3 spans 18 residues. V was clipped by 5 bases and J by 3 bases, with 20 bases between them. Germline lookup yields CDR1 LNHDA and CDR2 SQIVND (reference sequence). The CDR3 sequence: CASSFRDTKALGANVLTF. CDR3 DNA sequence: TGTGCCAGTAGTTTCAGGGACACCAAAGCACTTGGGGCCAACGTCCTGACTTTC.

The chain combines TRBV2 with TRBJ2-3, with D tentatively TRBD2 (5 bases). V gave up 4 bases and J gave up 11 bases, with 10 bases separating them. In germline, CDR1 is SNHLY, CDR2 FYNNEI. The CDR3 runs 11 residues. DNA of the CDR3: TGTGCCAGCAGTGGGGAGTTTGAGCAGTATTTT. It codes for CASSGEFEQYF.

The chain carries TRBV7-6 and TRBJ2-7; 8 bases line up with TRBD2. The germline CDR1 and CDR2 sequences are SGHVS and FNYEAQ. V lost 3 bases to trimming and J lost 6 bases; unmatched junction nucleotides: 10. This CDR3 region has 15 residues. This CDR3 is CASSLDGGAGAEQYF. The CDR3 coding sequence is TGTGCCAGCAGCTTGGACGGGGGAGCGGGAGCCGAGCAGTACTTC.

This clone has ten or more counts. This rearrangement joins TRBV5-4 to TRBJ2-1; D is perhaps TRBD1 (5 bases). The CDR3 is made up of 14 amino acids. V was cut by 5 bases and J by 4 bases, with 13 bases left in between. Germline V gives CDR1 SGHNT, CDR2 YYREEE (reference sequence). This CDR3 reads CASRHSDTYNEQFF. CDR3 sequence (DNA): TGTGCCAGCAGACATTCGGACACTTACAATGAGCAGTTCTTC. Full variable domain (remainder filled in from reference TRBV5-4 and TRBJ2-1): ETGVTQSPTHLIKTRGQQVTLRCSSQSGHNTVSWYQQALGQGPQFIFQYYREEENGRGNFPPRFSGLQFPNYSSELNVNALELDDSALYLCASRHSDTYNEQFFGPGTRLTVL.

The V gene is TRBV7-2, the J gene TRBJ1-1, with a possible D match to TRBD1 (5 bases). Trimming left V 1 base short and J 4 bases short, with 10 bases between. The germline CDR1 and CDR2 sequences are SGHTA and FQGNSA. CDR3 length equals 14 residues. CDR3: CASSLDGRGTEAFF. CDR3 coding DNA: TGTGCCAGCAGCTTAGACGGAAGGGGCACTGAAGCTTTCTTT.